The 5 T cell receptor beta chains listed next were all sequenced from one sample in a study of T cell responses to AZD1222 COVID-19 vaccine (dated by TCRdb to about 2021). The library was produced with the immunoSEQ multiplex PCR assay. The immuneACCESS repertoire file appears here via TCRdb, limited to in-frame rearrangements. These files lack a portion of the clones; in checked studies, under half of the deficit traces to unresolved V genes, and the cause of the others is not known. Within this sample are about 120,000 clones, with roughly 90% of them counted one time only. Together, the top ten hold approximately 2.8% of the sample. The time point label, as the study defines it: baseline before first vaccination. The sample consisted of peripheral blood, taken on day 0 of AZD1222 vaccination. These receptors all stem from an adult in good health.

V is TRBV3-1 (or the pseudogene TRBV3-2) and J is TRBJ1-2, with TRBD1 identical over 9 bases. The CDR3 runs to 16 residues. Per germline, CDR1 LGHDT and CDR2 YNNKEL (reference sequence). Trimming took 5 bases from V and 3 from J; bases not matched to a gene: 10. The CDR3: CASSYMTQGAYYGYTF. In nucleotides, the CDR3 is TGTGCCAGCAGCTATATGACACAGGGGGCCTACTATGGCTACACCTTC.

The CDR3 region has the DNA TGCGCCAGCAGCCCGGGACAGGGAACTGGGGCCAACGTCCTGACTTTC. Its translation is CASSPGQGTGANVLTF. The genes are TRBV4-3 and TRBJ2-6; TRBD1 aligns across 9 bases. V was clipped by 4 bases and J by 2 bases; unmatched bases: 3. This CDR3 is 16 amino acids long. Germline V gene data show CDR1 as LGHNA and CDR2 as YSLEER.

This clone was recorded once. The rearrangement uses TRBV5-1 and TRBJ1-1; TRBD1 might be the D (6 bases). Germline values: CDR1 SGHRS, CDR2 YFSETQ. The CDR3 spans 15 residues. The V gene lost 3 bases and the J gene lost 0 bases, with 12 bases spanning the gap. In DNA form, the CDR3 reads TGCGCCAGCAGCTCCGGACAGAGGTTGAACACTGAAGCTTTCTTT. Translated: CASSSGQRLNTEAFF. The whole variable domain, filled in from reference TRBV5-1 and TRBJ1-1, reads KAGVTQTPRYLIKTRGQQVTLSCSPISGHRSVSWYQQTPGQGLQFLFEYFSETQRNKGNFPGRFSGRQFSNSRSEMNVSTLELGDSALYLCASSSGQRLNTEAFFGQGTRLTVV.

The chain joins TRBV7-6 to TRBJ2-2; 7 nucleotides match TRBD2. The V gene end was trimmed by 5 bases and the J gene end by 2 bases; junction bases not matched to a gene: 2. The CDR3 totals 14 residues. CDR1 is SGHVS and CDR2 is FNYEAQ in the germline V gene. CDR3 region: CASSRDYNTGELFF. The CDR3, as DNA: TGTGCCAGCAGCAGGGACTACAACACCGGGGAGCTGTTTTTT.

This clone was seen only once. This chain links TRBV5-5 with TRBJ2-1; the match to TRBD1 covers 9 bases. The CDR3 is 15 amino acids. Trimming took 3 bases from V and 8 from J; bases not matched to a gene: 9. Germline V CDR1 and CDR2: SGHKS, YYEKEE (reference sequence). The CDR3 coding sequence is TGTGCCAGCAGCTCAGGACAGGGGAGGGTAGATGAGCAGTTCTTC. Translating gives CASSSGQGRVDEQFF.